This entry is about one T cell receptor (beta chain). This entry comes from a study of blood T cell repertoires in COVID-19. Turning to the study itself: Acute-phase and convalescent COVID-19 samples originated in the United States, Italy and Spain. PBMCs, B-cell-depleted T cells, or T cells provided the cDNA or gDNA that made up the material.

The authors' processing: Quantification of nucleated cells was approximated via reference gene primer amplification. TCRdb's table, derived via immunoSEQ multiplex PCR, lists solely in-frame clones and lacks some. That table supplies the V and J calls and clone size; D and trimming were determined from the DNA. The table shows approximately 140,000 clones, with approximately 84% occurring only once. Sequences were obtained from peripheral blood. The TCR originated in a man aged 65 to 79 with acute or convalescent COVID-19.

The CDR3 DNA is TGTGCCAGCGCCCGGGGACAGAACACCGGGGAGCTGTTTTTT. It translates to CASARGQNTGELFF. The rearrangement joins TRBV6-6 to TRBJ2-2; maybe TRBD1 (6 bases). CDR3 length equals 14 residues. V was shortened by 8 bases and J by 1 base, with 11 bases between the two germline ends. Germline lookup yields CDR1 MNHNY and CDR2 SVGAGI (reference sequence).